This T cell receptor beta chain was identified during a study of blood T cells in healthy people across ages (dated by TCRdb to 2014 to 2015). A note on the overall study: Template switching captured roughly one uniquely barcoded TCR beta cDNA molecule per two T cells in model experiments. Using deep sequencing normalized with unique cDNA molecular identifiers, the study measured how TCR beta repertoire diversity changes with age. The donors were split into four age groups: young (average approximately 16 years), middle-aged (39), aged (about 56) and long-lived (roughly 80). To avoid experimental bias, donors of different ages were spread randomly across the sequencing lanes. Two additional independent replicas of 1 million unique cDNA reads from the same blood draw were analyzed for two donors (one aged 18 to 30 and one aged 80 or older).

Systemically healthy Caucasian individuals from Russia, some 36 in total and aged roughly 6 to 95 years, were included as donors. Each donor gave approximately 9.3 milliliters of peripheral blood, collected into EDTA-treated Vacutainer tubes. Ficoll-Paque density-gradient centrifugation was used to isolate PBMCs, with at least 6 million per sample. Trizol reagent was used to extract total RNA from the PBMCs, yielding at least 5 micrograms per sample. For every donor, flow cytometry on a PBMC aliquot measured the percentage of naive CD45RAhigh/CD27high T cells. This clonotype showed up just a few times. This receptor's antigen is unknown. No clone much larger than this one lies a single base away; base qualities are absent. General study outcomes and caveats: Observed TCR beta diversity per million T cells fell roughly linearly with age, and a significant reduction was already apparent by age around 40. Donor CMV infection status was unknown, potentially confounding age-related changes in expanded clonotypes. Compared with the aged group, the long-lived group had more naive CD4+ T cells, fewer expanded clones and increased TCR diversity, a pattern suggesting age selection. Bulk unsorted PBMC profiling prevented conclusive comparison of naive and antigen-experienced compartments. The percentage of naive T cells measured by flow cytometry correlated strongly with observed TCR beta diversity. Estimates of total diversity based on one million sequenced T cells were considered lower bounds and underestimates.

Libraries were prepared through 5' RACE. Sequencing was performed on an Illumina HiSeq 2500. The second PCR ran for roughly 6 to 11 cycles and used a J-beta primer mix along with a sample-barcoded 5' primer. Each TCR beta cDNA molecule received a unique molecular identifier from a template-switch 5' adaptor carrying 12 random nucleotides. Each sample yielded at least 2.5 million CDR3-containing paired-end reads. First-strand cDNA synthesis was performed from all RNA using the Mint cDNA synthesis kit, with priming by a TRBC-specific oligonucleotide. All cDNA was treated with uracil-DNA glycosylase and then went through a first 18-cycle PCR with the universal primers M1SS and BC2_uni_R. As for the original processing: Each sample was normalized by randomly selecting 1 million high-quality reads, each carrying a distinct molecular identifier. Reads sharing molecular identifiers were discarded rather than binned into consensus sequences. MiTCR, set to a Q25 quality threshold and the strictest error-elimination algorithm, was used for CDR3 identification, clonotype clustering and error correction. A nonparametric unseen species model with Euler transformation was used to estimate lower-bound total TCR beta diversity. TCRdb handled the public reads itself, with Q25 trimming in fastp and clone calling in MiXCR, and kept productive beta chains. Here each entry gathers all rows of one CDR3 protein and keeps the most common genes and DNA. The V and J calls were determined by TCRdb, not by the authors. Here the sample has approximately 1.5 million distinct CDR3 sequences; around 35% occur a single time. Jointly, the top ten make up 11% of the sample.

V is shortened by 0 bases, J by 4 bases, and the region joining them spans 12 bases. From the cysteine through the phenylalanine, the CDR3 covers 14 amino acids. Just the 42-base CDR3 DNA is kept, in frame starting at base 1. CDR1 and CDR2 are read off the germline V gene (reference sequence) as DFQATT and SNEGSKA. This chain is built from TRBV20-1 and TRBJ2-5, with no confident D gene call. Sequencing was performed on blood. This TCR was sampled from a woman aged 25 to 39 in good health. The DNA reads as follows: TGCAGTGCTAGAGATCGGGTGTGGGTAGAGACCCAGTACTTC. It translates to CSARDRVWVETQYF.